The source of this T cell receptor (beta chain) is a study of identical twins (dated by TCRdb to about 2016). For context, the study as a whole: TCR alpha and beta repertoires from monozygotic twins, unrelated adults of various ages and cord blood were deep-sequenced to test whether fetal clonotypes persist. To rule out contamination, the twin experiments were replicated at different times with different library preparation protocols.

Between the V and J ends, shortened by 5 bases and 2 bases respectively, the junction contains 17 bases. The germline V gene provides CDR1 SGHAT and CDR2 FQNNGV. The CDR3 covers 16 residues, taking in both the cysteine and the phenylalanine. Just CDR3 DNA is preserved here, 48 bases in frame from base 1. Ten or more counts support this clonotype. No cognate antigen has been identified for it. Base qualities are not recorded, but no much larger clone differs from it by a single base. All donors were healthy Caucasians. Using Miltenyi CD45RO+ enrichment and human naive T-cell isolation kits, memory (CD45RO+) and naive T cells were isolated from PBMC. General study outcomes and caveats: Fewer insertions were carried by abundant cord blood beta clonotypes; a weaker similar trend was observed in young adult naive repertoires, while no such trend was observed in memory repertoires. Compared with coincidental sharing between unrelated individuals, out-of-frame TCR alpha sequences shared between twins showed an excess of sequences with low generation probability. Excess twin sharing in beta out-of-frame sequences was weaker because fewer shared sequences lowered the signal-to-noise ratio. In monozygotic twins, out-of-frame TCR alpha sharing was systematically underestimated by recombination models, although the models agreed with sharing between unrelated individuals. Zero-insertion analyses could be partly confounded by invariant T cells such as MAIT and iNKT, although diverse VJ usage argued against such confounding for most clonotypes. Because the same donors could not be followed over many years, conclusions were based on cross-sectional statistical analysis.

The library was obtained by 5' RACE. TCRdb lists the instrument as Illumina HiSeq 2000. Template switching introduced a universal primer binding site; the final cDNA contained a unique molecular identifier, enabling accurate counting of TCR cDNA molecules. Specific primers in the conserved constant-segment region were used to synthesize first-strand cDNA for TCR alpha and beta chains. To control for contamination, every cDNA library was double barcoded, receiving both a SMART-Mk sample barcode and Illumina barcodes. TruSeq adapter sequences and Illumina sample barcodes were added in two successive PCR steps. The Illumina HiSeq platform was used with custom primers to sequence TCR alpha and beta cDNA libraries. Turning to the authors' computational methods: Raw reads were processed with MiGEC to extract unique molecular identifiers, and MiXCR was used to determine CDR3 positions. Recombination models were inferred per individual with the repgenHMM and IGoR tools using an EM algorithm. The analysis of shared clonotypes was done with the tcR package in R, with sharing normalized by the product of cloneset sizes. To study raw recombination free of thymic and clonal selection effects, out-of-frame nonproductive sequences were analyzed. TCRdb applied fastp at Q25 and MiXCR to the public reads, then kept only in-frame beta chains. Under each unique CDR3 protein, matching rows form one entry showing the most common genes and DNA. What appears here as the V and J calls and clone size reflects TCRdb's work, not the paper's. This sample is represented by hundreds of thousands of distinct CDR3 sequences; 11% to 15% of them were singletons. Under 9.5% of the sample is held by the ten biggest clonotypes.

This receptor was obtained from a woman younger than 35 in good health. The sequence is built from TRBV11-2 and TRBJ2-3; D gene: possibly TRBD1, on 6 matching bases. The sequencing sample was made of memory (CD45RO+) T cells sorted from blood. This specimen's cell subset or site label, per the study, means: CD45RO+ enriched T cells. The nucleotides read TGTGCCAGCAGCAAAAACCAACAGGGCTTCACAGATACGCAGTATTTT. Translated, this is CASSKNQQGFTDTQYF.